The 15 T cell receptor beta chains below all came from one sample that was sequenced in a study of T cells in Graves' hyperthyroidism and ophthalmopathy. What was amplified from RNA transcripts were TCR beta CDR3 regions. Researchers ran a first-round RT-PCR on the TCR CDR3 using the HTBI primer set. TCRdb redid the calling of the multiplex PCR reads with MiXCR, one entry per CDR3 protein. Of a few hundred thousand distinct CDR3 sequences in the sample, more than 15% were seen once. The sample consisted of blood. These receptors all come from a young woman with Graves' hyperthyroidism.

This clonotype appeared a few times. The chain combines TRBV7-6 with TRBJ2-6; D unclear. V was cut by 5 bases and J by 6 bases, with 11 bases left in between. In germline, CDR1 is SGHVS, CDR2 FNYEAQ. This CDR3 is 14 amino acids long. In nucleotides, the CDR3 is TGTGCCAGCAGCCGAAGTCTTGTGGCCAACGTCCTGACTTTC. Protein product: CASSRSLVANVLTF. The variable domain in full, with the rest retrieved from reference TRBV7-6 and TRBJ2-6, is GAGVSQSPRYKVTKRGQDVALRCDPISGHVSLYWYRQALGQGPEFLTYFNYEAQQDKSGLPNDRFSAERPEGSISTLTIQRTEQRDSAMYRCASSRSLVANVLTFGAGSRLTVL.

The chain has TRBV29-1 and TRBJ2-5, with D possibly being TRBD1 (5 bases). The V gene lost 6 bases and the J gene lost 0 bases, with 26 bases spanning the gap. Per the germline V gene, CDR1 is SQVTM and CDR2 is ANQGSEA. This CDR3 comprises 18 residues. The CDR3: CSVTEVGRAKRYQETQYF. CDR3 in DNA: TGCAGCGTCACCGAAGTGGGCAGGGCTAAAAGGTACCAAGAGACCCAGTACTTC.

This clonotype has ten or more counts. This chain joins TRBV12-5 and TRBJ2-1; 10 positions match TRBD2. Germline values: CDR1 LGHNT, CDR2 FRNRAP. The trim removed 1 base at V and 7 bases at J, leaving 22 bases unmatched. The CDR3 runs 21 residues. The chain's CDR3 is CASGLDSGFFGTSDLWNEQFF. The CDR3 coding sequence is TGTGCTAGTGGTTTGGATAGTGGGTTTTTCGGGACTAGCGATCTCTGGAATGAGCAGTTCTTC.

The rearrangement links TRBV29-1 to TRBJ1-2, with 9 positions matching TRBD1. CDR3 length: 14 amino acids. The germline gives CDR1 SQVTM, CDR2 ANQGSEA. V shed 2 bases, J shed 5 bases, and the junction held 6 bases outside the gene matches. CDR3 sequence: CSVETGGAGYGYTF. CDR3 nucleotides: TGCAGCGTTGAAACAGGGGGCGCAGGATATGGCTACACCTTC.

This clonotype was seen more than once but under ten times. The junction does not match germline at one end; this may be a read error. The chain links TRBV18 to TRBJ1-2; 7 bases fit TRBD1. The CDR3 spans 16 residues. The germline V gene has CDR1 KGHSH and CDR2 LQKENI. The CDR3 is CASSNDETGASNGHTF. The CDR3 DNA sequence: TGTGCCAGCTCCAACGACGAAACAGGGGCTAGTAATGGCCACACCTTC. Using reference TRBV18 and TRBJ1-2 for the parts outside the CDR3, the full variable domain is NAGVMQNPRHLVRRRGQEARLRCSPMKGHSHVYWYRQLPEEGLKFMVYLQKENIIDESGMPKERFSAEFPKEGPSILRIQQVVRGDSAAYFCASSNDETGASNGHTFGSGTRLTVV.

The V and J genes are TRBV12-3 or TRBV12-4 and TRBJ2-3; 9 bases match TRBD2. This CDR3 is built from 16 residues. The J segment lost 0 bases and the V segment lost 6 bases, leaving 7 bases of the junction unmatched. In DNA form, the CDR3 reads TGTGCCAGCAGCACCCTAGCGGGGCTTAGCACAGATACGCAGTATTTT. The encoded protein is CASSTLAGLSTDTQYF.

This clonotype was detected only a few times. The rearrangement links TRBV12-3 or TRBV12-4 to TRBJ2-1; D call uncertain. With 3 bases removed from V and 15 bases from J, the gap between germline ends came to 12 bases. This CDR3 contains 11 residues. CDR3 nucleotide sequence: TGTGCCAGCAGTTTTCCCGAAGTGCTGTTCTTC. It encodes CASSFPEVLFF.

This clonotype was recorded at least ten times. The chain is built from TRBV7-2 and TRBJ2-7; D is ambiguous. The CDR3 length is 14 residues. The germline V gene has CDR1 SGHTA and CDR2 FQGNSA. With 4 bases removed from V and 2 bases from J, the gap between germline ends came to 12 bases. The CDR3 coding sequence is TGTGCCAGCAGCTCCAGCAGGCACCCCTACGAGCAGTACTTC. Its translation: CASSSSRHPYEQYF.

This clonotype was detected many times. V and J are TRBV4-1 and TRBJ2-5; 11 positions match TRBD2. J gave up 6 bases and V 0 bases, and 3 bases lay outside the gene matches. CDR1 MGHRA and CDR2 YSYEKL come from the germline V gene. The CDR3 totals 15 residues. The CDR3 sequence: CASSQETSGRKTQYF. CDR3 DNA: TGCGCCAGCAGCCAAGAAACTAGCGGGAGAAAGACCCAGTACTTC.

This clonotype was counted many times. The chain is built from TRBV5-1 and TRBJ2-4, with D possibly matching TRBD2 (6 bases). Trimming stripped 4 bases from V and 2 bases from J, with 10 bases between. In germline, CDR1 is SGHRS, CDR2 YFSETQ. CDR3 length: 14 amino acids. CDR3 coding DNA: TGCGCCAGCAGCCAGGACTACACCAAAAACATTCAGTACTTC. It yields the protein CASSQDYTKNIQYF.

This clonotype was seen many times. This rearrangement joins TRBV27 to TRBJ1-1; possibly TRBD1 for D (5 bases). Between the trimmed V and J ends, which lost 8 bases and 4 bases, there was a span of 8 bases. The CDR3 has 11 residues. CDR1 is MNHEY and CDR2 is SMNVEV in the germline V gene (reference sequence). The CDR3 spells CASYGGTEAFF. The CDR3 coding sequence is TGTGCCAGCTACGGGGGCACTGAAGCTTTCTTT.

This clonotype is a singleton in its sample. The chain recombines TRBV18 with TRBJ2-1, with TRBD2 matching 10 bases. In germline, CDR1 is KGHSH, CDR2 LQKENI. Trimming removed 6 bases from V and 5 bases from J; junction bases left unmatched: 10. The CDR3 contains 16 residues. Here the CDR3 DNA reads TGTGCCAGCTCCACGAGACTAGCGGGTGATGACAATGAGCAGTTCTTC. Its translation is CASSTRLAGDDNEQFF.

This clonotype was seen a handful of times. The chain couples TRBV24-1 to TRBJ2-3; D not resolved. V shed 6 bases and J shed 2 bases, with 14 bases lying between them. This CDR3 is 15 amino acids long. CDR1 and CDR2 (germline): KGHDR, SFDVKD. CDR3 in DNA: TGTGCCACCAGTAATTCAGAGTCCATCACAGATACGCAGTATTTT. This gives the protein CATSNSESITDTQYF.

There are many counts of this clonotype. The V call is TRBV20-1, the J call TRBJ2-3, with a possible D match to TRBD1 (6 bases). This CDR3 contains 17 residues. The germline V gene encodes CDR1 DFQATT and CDR2 SNEGSKA (reference sequence). With 3 bases removed from V and 0 bases from J, the gap between germline ends came to 19 bases. CDR3 sequence: CSARRSGAASSTDTQYF. CDR3 in DNA: TGCAGTGCTAGGCGCTCAGGGGCAGCCTCTAGCACAGATACGCAGTATTTT.

This clonotype was seen at least ten times. The chain has TRBV5-6 and TRBJ2-7; 7 bases fit TRBD2. The CDR3 runs 15 residues. Germline CDR1 reads SGHDT; CDR2 reads YYEEEE. The trim removed 2 bases at V and 6 bases at J, leaving 11 bases unmatched. CDR3 coding DNA: TGTGCCAGCAGCTTTTCTGGCAGAGCGGGGAGCGAGCAGTACTTC. Amino acid sequence: CASSFSGRAGSEQYF.